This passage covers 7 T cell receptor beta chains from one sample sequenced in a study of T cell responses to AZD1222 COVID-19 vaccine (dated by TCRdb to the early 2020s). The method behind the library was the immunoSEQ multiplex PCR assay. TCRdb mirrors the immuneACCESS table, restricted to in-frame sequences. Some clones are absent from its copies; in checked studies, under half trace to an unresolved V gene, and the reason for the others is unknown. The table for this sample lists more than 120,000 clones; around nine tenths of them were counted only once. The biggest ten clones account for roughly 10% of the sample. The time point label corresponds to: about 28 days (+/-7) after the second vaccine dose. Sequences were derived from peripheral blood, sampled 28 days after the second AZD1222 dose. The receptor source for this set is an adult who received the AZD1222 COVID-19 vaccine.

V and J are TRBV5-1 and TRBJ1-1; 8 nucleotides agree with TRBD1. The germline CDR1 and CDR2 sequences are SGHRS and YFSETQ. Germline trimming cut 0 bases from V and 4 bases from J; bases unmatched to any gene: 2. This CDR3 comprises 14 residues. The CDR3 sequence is CASSLGGQGTEAFF. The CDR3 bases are TGCGCCAGCAGCTTGGGAGGACAGGGCACTGAAGCTTTCTTT.

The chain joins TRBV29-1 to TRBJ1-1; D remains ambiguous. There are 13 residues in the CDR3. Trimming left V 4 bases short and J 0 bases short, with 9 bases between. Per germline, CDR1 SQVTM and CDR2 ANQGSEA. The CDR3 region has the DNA TGCAGCGTTGCGAAGCGCTTGAACACTGAAGCTTTCTTT. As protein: CSVAKRLNTEAFF. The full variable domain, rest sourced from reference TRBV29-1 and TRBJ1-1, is SAVISQKPSRDICQRGTSLTIQCQVDSQVTMMFWYRQQPGQSLTLIATANQGSEATYESGFVIDKFPISRPNLTFSTLTVSNMSPEDSSIYLCSVAKRLNTEAFFGQGTRLTVV.

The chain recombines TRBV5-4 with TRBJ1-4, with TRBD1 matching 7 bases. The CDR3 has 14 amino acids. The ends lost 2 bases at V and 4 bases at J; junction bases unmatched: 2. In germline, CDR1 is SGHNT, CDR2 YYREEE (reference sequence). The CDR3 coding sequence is TGTGCCAGCAGCTTCCGGGACAGTAATGAAAAACTGTTTTTT. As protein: CASSFRDSNEKLFF.

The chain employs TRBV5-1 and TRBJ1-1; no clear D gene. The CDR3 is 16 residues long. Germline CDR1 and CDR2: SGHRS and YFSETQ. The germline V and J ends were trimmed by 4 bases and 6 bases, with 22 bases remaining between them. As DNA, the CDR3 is TGCGCCAGCAGCCTAACCGGCACCGCTGTGGGGTCTGAAGCTTTCTTT. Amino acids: CASSLTGTAVGSEAFF. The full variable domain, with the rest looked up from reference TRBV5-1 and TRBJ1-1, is KAGVTQTPRYLIKTRGQQVTLSCSPISGHRSVSWYQQTPGQGLQFLFEYFSETQRNKGNFPGRFSGRQFSNSRSEMNVSTLELGDSALYLCASSLTGTAVGSEAFFGQGTRLTVV.

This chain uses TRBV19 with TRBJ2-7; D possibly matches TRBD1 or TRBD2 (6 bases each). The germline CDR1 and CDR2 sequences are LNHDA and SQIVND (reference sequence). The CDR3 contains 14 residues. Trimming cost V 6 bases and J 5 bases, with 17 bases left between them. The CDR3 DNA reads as TGTGCCAGTAGCCTCCTAGCGACAGGCGACGAGCAGTACTTC. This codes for CASSLLATGDEQYF.

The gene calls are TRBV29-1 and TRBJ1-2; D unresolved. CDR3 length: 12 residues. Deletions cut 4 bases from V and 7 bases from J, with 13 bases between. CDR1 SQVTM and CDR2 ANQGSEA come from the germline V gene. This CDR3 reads CSVGNPEAGYTF. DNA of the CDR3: TGCAGCGTTGGAAACCCCGAGGCTGGCTACACCTTC.

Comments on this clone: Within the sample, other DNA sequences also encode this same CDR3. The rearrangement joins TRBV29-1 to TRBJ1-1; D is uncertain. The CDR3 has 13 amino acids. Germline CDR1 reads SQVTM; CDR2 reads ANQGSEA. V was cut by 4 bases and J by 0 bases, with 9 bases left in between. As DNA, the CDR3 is TGCAGCGTTGCCGGCAGGTTGAACACTGAAGCTTTCTTT. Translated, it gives CSVAGRLNTEAFF.